This entry lists 19 T cell receptor beta chains sequenced from one sample in a study of T cell clonotyping in hematopoietic cell transplantation. Method: immunoSEQ multiplex PCR; TCRdb's copy keeps in-frame clones and lacks some. The sample shows 11,000 to 15,000 clones, over 85% of them seen only once. The sample consisted of PBMCs, taken 30 days after allogeneic stem cell transplant. The origin of the receptors is a male patient between 60 and 69 years old who had an allogeneic stem cell transplant from an unrelated donor, so the T cells may come from the graft donor. Some clones in this sample may be carry-over from other donors' samples.

V gene TRBV13 combines with J gene TRBJ1-1; D may be TRBD1 (5 bases). V was shortened by 3 bases and J by 4 bases, with 9 bases between the two germline ends. The germline V gene encodes CDR1 PRHDT and CDR2 FYEKMQ (reference sequence). CDR3 length: 13 amino acids. The CDR3 DNA reads as TGTGCCAGCAGCTTTCAGGGTTTCACTGAAGCTTTCTTT. It encodes CASSFQGFTEAFF.

The rearrangement uses TRBV5-1 and TRBJ1-2; 9 nucleotides match TRBD1. This CDR3 comprises 14 residues. CDR1 and CDR2 from the germline V gene are SGHRS and YFSETQ. After removal of 5 bases from V and 4 bases from J, the junction contained 6 bases not matched to a gene. As DNA, the CDR3 is TGCGCCAGCAGTCGGGGACAGGGTTTCTATGGCTACACCTTC. It specifies CASSRGQGFYGYTF. Full variable domain (remainder filled in from reference TRBV5-1 and TRBJ1-2): KAGVTQTPRYLIKTRGQQVTLSCSPISGHRSVSWYQQTPGQGLQFLFEYFSETQRNKGNFPGRFSGRQFSNSRSEMNVSTLELGDSALYLCASSRGQGFYGYTFGSGTRLTVV.

CDR3 region: CASSVGQGLAGEKLFF. As DNA, the CDR3 is TGCGCCAGCAGCGTCGGACAGGGCCTAGCGGGCGAAAAACTGTTTTTT. J is TRBJ1-4 and V is TRBV5-1, with 8 bases matching TRBD1. Trimming took 4 bases from V and 8 from J; bases not matched to a gene: 13. This CDR3 comprises 16 residues. Germline V gene data show CDR1 as SGHRS and CDR2 as YFSETQ.

The chain joins TRBV19 to TRBJ1-5; D unclear. In germline, CDR1 is LNHDA, CDR2 SQIVND (reference sequence). With 7 bases removed from V and 9 bases from J, the gap between germline ends came to 37 bases. This CDR3 is 20 amino acids long. CDR3 loop: CASTPRLQARSGLASLPQHF. CDR3 sequence (DNA): TGTGCCAGTACCCCACGGCTGCAGGCAAGATCCGGCCTAGCAAGTCTGCCCCAGCATTTT.

This chain links TRBV11-1 with TRBJ2-3; D call uncertain. There are 13 residues in the CDR3. Trimming pared 5 bases from V and 5 bases from J, leaving 11 bases between. The germline V gene encodes CDR1 SGHAT and CDR2 FQDESV (reference sequence). CDR3 residues: CASSPWGQDTQYF. DNA of the CDR3: TGTGCCAGCAGCCCGTGGGGTCAAGATACGCAGTATTTT.

This clone was observed a single time. The CDR3 DNA reads as TGTGCCATCAGTGAGTCGAGAGGCAAGACCTACGAGCAGTACTTC. This translates into CAISESRGKTYEQYF. The chain has TRBV10-3 and TRBJ2-7; D unresolved. The CDR3 has 15 amino acids. Per the germline V gene, CDR1 is ENHRY and CDR2 is SYGVKD. The germline V and J ends were trimmed by 0 bases and 2 bases, with 11 bases remaining between them.

V usage is TRBV2 and J usage is TRBJ1-1; D not certain. The CDR3 runs to 17 residues. Trimming removed 1 base from V and 0 bases from J, with 15 bases in between. From germline, CDR1 is SNHLY and CDR2 FYNNEI. CDR3 coding DNA: TGTGCCAGCAGTGAAGAGCCGTTCATGGGGATGAACACTGAAGCTTTCTTT. It encodes CASSEEPFMGMNTEAFF. Drawing the rest from reference TRBV2 and TRBJ1-1, the complete variable domain is EPEVTQTPSHQVTQMGQEVILRCVPISNHLYFYWYRQILGQKVEFLVSFYNNEISEKSEIFDDQFSVERPDGSNFTLKIRSTKLEDSAMYFCASSEEPFMGMNTEAFFGQGTRLTVV.

V and J are TRBV7-2 and TRBJ2-3; possible D gene TRBD2, 6 bases. Germline V gene data show CDR1 as SGHTA and CDR2 as FQGNSA. The CDR3 contains 14 residues. V shed 3 bases and J shed 3 bases, with 10 bases lying between them. DNA for the CDR3: TGTGCCAGCAGCTTCACCCTAGCGACAGATACGCAGTATTTT. Translated: CASSFTLATDTQYF. The full variable domain, in which reference TRBV7-2 and TRBJ2-3 provide the parts outside the CDR3, is GAGVSQSPSNKVTEKGKDVELRCDPISGHTALYWYRQSLGQGLEFLIYFQGNSAPDKSGLPSDRFSAERTGGSVSTLTIQRTQQEDSAVYLCASSFTLATDTQYFGPGTRLTVL.

The chain couples TRBV19 to TRBJ2-1; D unresolved. This CDR3 spans 14 amino acids. V was cut by 4 bases and J by 7 bases, with 14 bases left in between. CDR1 and CDR2 from the germline V gene are LNHDA and SQIVND (reference sequence). CDR3: CASSNPPTKNEQFF. The CDR3 bases are TGTGCCAGTAGTAATCCCCCGACGAAAAATGAGCAGTTCTTC.

The chain is built from TRBV25-1 and TRBJ1-2; D unresolved. The CDR3 covers 12 residues. V dropped 6 bases and J dropped 0 bases, with 5 bases sitting between them. CDR1 is MGHDK and CDR2 is SYGVNS in the germline V gene. CDR3 sequence (DNA): TGTGCCAGCAGGGCAACTAACTATGGCTACACCTTC. Translated: CASRATNYGYTF.

This chain uses TRBV5-6 with TRBJ2-5, with D unclear. V was cut by 0 bases and J by 1 base, with 10 bases left in between. CDR3 length equals 15 residues. CDR1 and CDR2 from the germline V gene are SGHDT and YYEEEE. The CDR3 protein is CASSLVAQLQETQYF. The CDR3 bases are TGTGCCAGCAGCTTGGTGGCTCAGCTCCAAGAGACCCAGTACTTC.

This chain joins TRBV6-5 and TRBJ2-2; tentatively, D is TRBD1 or TRBD2 (6 bases each). V was cut by 2 bases and J by 8 bases, with 12 bases left in between. This CDR3 contains 14 residues. Germline V CDR1 and CDR2: MNHEY, SVGAGI. CDR3 amino acids: CASSYRRGQGELFF. The DNA for the CDR3 is TGTGCCAGCAGTTACAGACGGGGGCAAGGGGAGCTGTTTTTT.

This clone is a singleton in its sample. This chain's CDR3 is CASSYTTGQGKAEAFF. For the CDR3, the DNA is TGTGCCAGCAGTTACACTACGGGACAGGGGAAAGCTGAAGCTTTCTTT. The chain has TRBV6-6 and TRBJ1-1; 10 nucleotides align to TRBD1. The length of the CDR3 is 16 residues. Germline-derived CDR1 and CDR2 are MNHNY and SVGAGI (reference sequence). The V segment lost 2 bases and the J segment 6 bases; nucleotides outside the gene matches: 9.

Notes on this clone: This specimen includes other DNA sequences encoding the same CDR3. The V call is TRBV5-6, the J call TRBJ1-1; D ambiguous. The length of the CDR3 is 13 residues. Germline lookup yields CDR1 SGHDT and CDR2 YYEEEE. V was pared by 2 bases and J by 1 base, with 6 bases between. CDR3 DNA: TGTGCCAGCAGCTTCTCAGGGAACACTGAAGCTTTCTTT. As protein: CASSFSGNTEAFF.

V usage is TRBV2 and J usage is TRBJ1-1, with D possibly matching TRBD1 (5 bases). The V end lost 4 bases, the J end lost 0 bases, and 12 bases lay between the germline ends. The CDR3 has 15 amino acids. The V gene's germline CDR1 is SNHLY and CDR2 FYNNEI. Written as DNA, the CDR3 is TGTGCCAGCAGTGGGGGGGGAGTGATGAACACTGAAGCTTTCTTT. As protein: CASSGGGVMNTEAFF.

V and J are TRBV4-2 and TRBJ2-7, with 8 bases aligning to TRBD2. V trimming: 0 bases; J trimming: 0 bases; junction bases outside the gene matches: 4. Germline V gene data show CDR1 as LGHNA and CDR2 as YNFKEQ. The CDR3 is made up of 16 amino acids. The CDR3 DNA reads TGTGCCAGCAGCCAAGAAGGCGGGGGGATCTCCTACGAGCAGTACTTC. Amino acids: CASSQEGGGISYEQYF.

V is TRBV14 and J is TRBJ2-1; TRBD2 agrees at 14 bases. The CDR3 runs 15 residues. Germline V gene data show CDR1 as SGHDN and CDR2 as FVKESK. Unmatched junction bases numbered 0, after V lost 6 bases and J lost 2 bases. CDR3 DNA: TGTGCCAGCAGGACTAGCGGGGGGGCCTACAATGAGCAGTTCTTC. Protein: CASRTSGGAYNEQFF.

V usage is TRBV6-1 and J usage is TRBJ1-1; tentatively, D is TRBD1 (5 bases). CDR1 MNHNS and CDR2 SASEGT come from the germline V gene. The CDR3 sequence is 14 residues long. Deletions cut 6 bases from V and 1 base from J, with 12 bases between. In DNA form, the CDR3 reads TGTGCCAGCAGAGAAAGGGGCTGGAACACTGAAGCTTTCTTT. Translated, it gives CASRERGWNTEAFF.

This chain connects TRBV6-1 to TRBJ1-2; D is unresolved. Germline CDR1 is MNHNS and CDR2 is SASEGT. This CDR3 contains 13 residues. Trimming removed 8 bases from V and 4 bases from J, with 14 bases in between. The CDR3 here is CASETVLGYGYTF. The DNA for the CDR3 is TGTGCCAGCGAAACAGTATTGGGCTATGGCTACACCTTC.